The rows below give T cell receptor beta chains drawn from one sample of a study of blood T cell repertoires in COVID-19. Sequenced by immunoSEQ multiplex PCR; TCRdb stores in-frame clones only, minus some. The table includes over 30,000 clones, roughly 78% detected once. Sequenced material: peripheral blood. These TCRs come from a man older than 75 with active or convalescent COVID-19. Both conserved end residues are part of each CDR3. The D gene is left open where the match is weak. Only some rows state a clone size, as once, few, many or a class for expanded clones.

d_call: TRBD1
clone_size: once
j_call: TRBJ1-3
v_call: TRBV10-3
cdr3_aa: CAISGQGQFGNTIYF
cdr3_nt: TGTGCCATCAGTGGACAGGGGCAATTTGGAAACACCATATATTTT

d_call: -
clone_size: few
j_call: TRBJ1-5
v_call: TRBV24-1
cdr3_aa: CATSDLTGDSNQPQHF
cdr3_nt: TGTGCCACCAGTGATTTGACAGGTGATAGCAATCAGCCCCAGCATTTT

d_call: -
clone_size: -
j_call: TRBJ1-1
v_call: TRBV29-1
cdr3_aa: CSARFLDTEAFF
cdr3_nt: TGCAGCGCCAGATTCCTGGACACTGAAGCTTTCTTT

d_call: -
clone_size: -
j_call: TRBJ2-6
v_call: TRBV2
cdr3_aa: CASASGIGANVLTF
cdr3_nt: TGTGCCAGCGCATCAGGGATTGGGGCCAACGTCCTGACTTTC

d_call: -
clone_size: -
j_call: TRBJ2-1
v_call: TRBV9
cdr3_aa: CASSVALVGNEQFF
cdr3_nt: TGTGCCAGCAGCGTAGCACTAGTAGGCAATGAGCAGTTCTTC

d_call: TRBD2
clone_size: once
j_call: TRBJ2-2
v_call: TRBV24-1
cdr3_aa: CATSRRTSGPSNTGELFF
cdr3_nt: TGTGCCACCAGTAGGCGGACTAGCGGGCCCTCGAACACCGGGGAGCTGTTTTTT

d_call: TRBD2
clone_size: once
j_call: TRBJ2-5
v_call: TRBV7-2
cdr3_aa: CASSLGSLAGIETQYF
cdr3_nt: TGTGCCAGCAGCTTAGGGAGTCTAGCGGGAATAGAGACCCAGTACTTC

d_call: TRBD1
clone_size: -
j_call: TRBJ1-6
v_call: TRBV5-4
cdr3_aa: CASSLGTGDSPLHF
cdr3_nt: TGTGCCAGCAGCCTAGGGACAGGGGATTCACCCCTCCACTTT

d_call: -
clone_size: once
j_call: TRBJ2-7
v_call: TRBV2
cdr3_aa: CASSERSGPRIYEQYF
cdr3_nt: TGTGCCAGCAGTGAAAGAAGCGGACCCCGGATATACGAGCAGTACTTC

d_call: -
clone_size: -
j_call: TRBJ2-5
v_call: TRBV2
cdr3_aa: CASRATAGQSRAQYF
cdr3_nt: TGTGCCAGCAGAGCTACCGCGGGACAGTCAAGGGCCCAGTACTTC

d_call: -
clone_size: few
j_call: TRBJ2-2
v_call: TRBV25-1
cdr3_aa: CASSSTGTATGELFF
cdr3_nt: TGTGCCAGCAGTTCAACAGGGACGGCGACCGGGGAGCTGTTTTTT

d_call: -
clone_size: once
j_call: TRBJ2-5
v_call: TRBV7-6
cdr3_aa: CASSKYQGSEETQYF
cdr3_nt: TGTGCCAGCAGCAAATACCAGGGCTCGGAGGAGACCCAGTACTTC

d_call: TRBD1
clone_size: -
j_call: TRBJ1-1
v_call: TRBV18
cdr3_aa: CASSPQDRGTEAFF
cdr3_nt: TGTGCCAGCTCACCACAGGACAGGGGCACTGAAGCTTTCTTT

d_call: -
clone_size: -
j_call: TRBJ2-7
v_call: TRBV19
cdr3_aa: CASSSSNSYSYEQYF
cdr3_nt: TGTGCCAGTAGTAGCTCAAACAGTTACTCCTACGAGCAGTACTTC

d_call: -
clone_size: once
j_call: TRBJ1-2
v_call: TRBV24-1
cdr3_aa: CATSDYGEGGGYTF
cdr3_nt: TGTGCCACCAGTGACTACGGAGAAGGTGGCGGCTACACCTTC

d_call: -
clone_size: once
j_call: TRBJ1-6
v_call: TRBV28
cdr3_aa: CASVGSSYNSPLHF
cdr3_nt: TGTGCCAGCGTGGGCAGCTCCTATAATTCACCCCTCCACTTT

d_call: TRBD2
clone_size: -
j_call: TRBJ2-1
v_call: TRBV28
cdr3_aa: CASSTPGLAGVQYRNNEQFF
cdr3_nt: TGTGCCAGCAGCACCCCTGGGCTAGCGGGAGTTCAATATCGGAACAATGAGCAGTTCTTC

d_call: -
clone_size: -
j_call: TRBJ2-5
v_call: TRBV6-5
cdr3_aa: CASTPRRGGETQYF
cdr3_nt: TGTGCCAGCACCCCAAGAAGGGGTGGAGAGACCCAGTACTTC

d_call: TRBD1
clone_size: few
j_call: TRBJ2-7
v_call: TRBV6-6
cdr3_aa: CASRGTGGVSYEQYF
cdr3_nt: TGTGCCAGCAGAGGGACAGGGGGCGTCTCCTACGAGCAGTACTTC

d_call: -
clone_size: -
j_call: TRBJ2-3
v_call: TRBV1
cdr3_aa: CTSSQFLSGSPDTQYF
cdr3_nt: TGCACCAGCAGCCAATTCCTTAGCGGGAGTCCAGATACGCAGTATTTT

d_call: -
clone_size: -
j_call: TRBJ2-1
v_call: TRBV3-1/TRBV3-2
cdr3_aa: CASSQVISDNEQFF
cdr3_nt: TGTGCCAGCAGCCAAGTGATATCGGACAATGAGCAGTTCTTC

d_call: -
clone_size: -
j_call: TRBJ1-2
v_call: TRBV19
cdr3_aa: CASSMTELYGYTF
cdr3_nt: TGTGCCAGTAGTATGACGGAGCTATATGGCTACACCTTC

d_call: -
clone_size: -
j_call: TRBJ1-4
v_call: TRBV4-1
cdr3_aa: CASSQERTVRHEKLFF
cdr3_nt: TGCGCCAGCAGCCAAGAACGGACAGTCCGGCATGAAAAACTGTTTTTT

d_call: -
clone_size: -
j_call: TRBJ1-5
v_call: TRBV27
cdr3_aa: CASSLGGARNQHF
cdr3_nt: TGTGCCAGCAGTTTAGGGGGGGCTCGTAACCAGCATTTT

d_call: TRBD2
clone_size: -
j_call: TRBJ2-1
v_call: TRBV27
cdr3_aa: CASSRRWGGNEQFF
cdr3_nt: TGTGCCAGCAGCCGACGGTGGGGGGGTAATGAGCAGTTCTTC

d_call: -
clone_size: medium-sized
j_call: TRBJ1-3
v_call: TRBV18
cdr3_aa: CASSTTGSSGNTIYF
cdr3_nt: TGTGCCAGCTCAACTACAGGATCCTCTGGAAACACCATATATTTT

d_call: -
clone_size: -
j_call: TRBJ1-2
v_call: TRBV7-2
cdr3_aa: CASSRDTSNYGYTF
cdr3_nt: TGTGCCAGCAGCCGCGACACCTCTAACTATGGCTACACCTTC

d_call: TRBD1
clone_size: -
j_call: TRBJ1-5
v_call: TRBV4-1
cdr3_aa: CASSQAAQGIGIQPQHF
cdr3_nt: TGCGCCAGCAGCCAAGCCGCACAGGGGATTGGAATTCAGCCCCAGCATTTT

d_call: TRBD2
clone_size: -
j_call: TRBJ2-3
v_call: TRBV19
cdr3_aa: CASSIPLAGGSDTQYF
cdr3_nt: TGTGCCAGTAGTATTCCTCTAGCGGGAGGATCAGATACGCAGTATTTT

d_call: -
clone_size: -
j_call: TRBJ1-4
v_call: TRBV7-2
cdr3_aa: CASSLAGEGWQGLHKLFF
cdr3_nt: TGTGCCAGCAGCTTAGCGGGGGAGGGTTGGCAGGGATTGCACAAACTGTTTTTT

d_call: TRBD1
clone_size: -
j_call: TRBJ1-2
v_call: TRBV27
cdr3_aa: CASSPTGGNYGYTF
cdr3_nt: TGTGCCAGCAGTCCTACAGGGGGCAACTATGGCTACACCTTC

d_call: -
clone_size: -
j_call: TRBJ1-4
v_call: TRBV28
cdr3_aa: CASSYYPTTNEKLFF
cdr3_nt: TGTGCCAGCAGTTACTATCCTACAACTAATGAAAAACTGTTTTTT

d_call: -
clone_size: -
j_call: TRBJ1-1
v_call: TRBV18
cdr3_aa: CASSPLPSGGLNTEAFF
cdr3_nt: TGTGCCAGCTCACCACTCCCTTCCGGAGGGTTGAACACTGAAGCTTTCTTT

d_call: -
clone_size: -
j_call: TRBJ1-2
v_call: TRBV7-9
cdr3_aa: CASSSTTTRLNYGYTF
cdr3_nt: TGTGCCAGCAGCTCCACTACCACACGACTCAACTATGGCTACACCTTC

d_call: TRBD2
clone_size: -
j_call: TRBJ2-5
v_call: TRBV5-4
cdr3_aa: CASSASPGTRQETQYF
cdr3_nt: TGTGCCAGCAGCGCCTCCCCCGGGACTAGACAAGAGACCCAGTACTTC

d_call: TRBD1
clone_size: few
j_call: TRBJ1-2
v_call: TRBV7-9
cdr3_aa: CASTRTGLLGGYTF
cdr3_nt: TGTGCCAGCACCCGGACAGGCCTCCTGGGTGGCTACACCTTC

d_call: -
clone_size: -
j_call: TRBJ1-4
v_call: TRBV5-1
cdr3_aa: CASSRSGVNEKLFF
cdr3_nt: TGCGCCAGCTCCAGGTCCGGCGTTAATGAAAAACTGTTTTTT

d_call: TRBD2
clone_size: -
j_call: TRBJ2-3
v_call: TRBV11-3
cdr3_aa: CASSLVIAGADTQYF
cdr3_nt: TGTGCCAGCAGCTTAGTTATAGCGGGAGCAGATACGCAGTATTTT

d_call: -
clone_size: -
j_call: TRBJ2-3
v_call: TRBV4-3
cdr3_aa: CASSQVIGADTQYF
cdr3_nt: TGCGCCAGCAGCCAAGTAATCGGTGCAGATACGCAGTATTTT

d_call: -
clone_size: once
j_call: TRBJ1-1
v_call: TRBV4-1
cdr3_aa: CASSLQGWGTEAFF
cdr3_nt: TGCGCCAGCAGCTTACAGGGTTGGGGCACTGAAGCTTTCTTT

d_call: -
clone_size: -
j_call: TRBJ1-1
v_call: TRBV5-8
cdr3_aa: CASSLPTGPHTEAFF
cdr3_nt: TGTGCCAGCAGCTTGCCCACAGGGCCCCACACTGAAGCTTTCTTT

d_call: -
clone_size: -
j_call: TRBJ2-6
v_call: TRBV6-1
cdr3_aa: CASSEVAPSGANVLTF
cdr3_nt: TGTGCCAGCTCTGAAGTGGCTCCCTCTGGGGCCAACGTCCTGACTTTC

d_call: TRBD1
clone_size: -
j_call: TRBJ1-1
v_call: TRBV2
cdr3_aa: CASTGGTENTEAFF
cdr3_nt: TGTGCCAGCACAGGGGGAACGGAGAACACTGAAGCTTTCTTT

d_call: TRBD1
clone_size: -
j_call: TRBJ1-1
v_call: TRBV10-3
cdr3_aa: CAISPTGQGNTEAFF
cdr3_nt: TGTGCCATCAGTCCAACGGGACAGGGGAACACTGAAGCTTTCTTT

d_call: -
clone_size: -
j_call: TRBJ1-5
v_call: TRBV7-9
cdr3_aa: CASSLAGGDQPQHF
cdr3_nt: TGTGCCAGCAGCTTAGCGGGGGGAGATCAGCCCCAGCATTTT

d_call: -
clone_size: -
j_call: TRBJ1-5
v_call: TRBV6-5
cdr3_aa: CASSYQGGQPQHF
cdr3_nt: TGTGCCAGCAGTTACCAGGGAGGGCAGCCCCAGCATTTT

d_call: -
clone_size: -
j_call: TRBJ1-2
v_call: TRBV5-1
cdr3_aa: CASSLVGSLDYGYTF
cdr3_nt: TGCGCCAGCAGCTTGGTGGGCAGTTTGGACTATGGCTACACCTTC